This T cell receptor beta chain was captured by sequencing in a study of control samples from healthy donors and cancer patients. Profiled with immunoSEQ multiplex PCR; TCRdb holds only in-frame clones, not every one. The sample yields around 94,000 clones, roughly nine tenths seen once. This CDR3 has 15 amino acids. The V gene's germline CDR1 is SGDLS and CDR2 YYNGEE. V lost 7 bases, J lost 0 bases, and 7 bases stayed unmatched. The rearrangement joins TRBV9 to TRBJ2-3, with TRBD2 identical over 8 bases. The receptor comes from a woman aged 18-30 years in good health. Sequenced material: blood. The CDR3 region has the DNA TGTGCCAGCCGGCCACTAGCGGCAAGCACAGATACGCAGTATTTT. Encoded protein: CASRPLAASTDTQYF.